This T cell receptor (beta chain) comes out of a study of CD8 T cells in Susac syndrome. The CDR3 totals 15 residues. Germline CDR1 is SGHNT and CDR2 is YYREEE (reference sequence). V lost 5 bases to trimming and J lost 7 bases, with 19 bases between them. The patients with Susac syndrome were individuals who fulfilled the recently defined diagnostic criteria for disease that was either definite or probable. Random hexamers were used to reverse transcribe the RNA input (about 0.45 to 1 ug). TCRdb reprocessed the immunoSEQ multiplex PCR reads with MiXCR, giving one entry per CDR3 protein. The repertoire consists of some 200,000 distinct CDR3 sequences, with nearly 97% occurring once and the leading ten covering more than 0.08%.

The rearrangement joins TRBV5-4 to TRBJ2-1; perhaps TRBD2 as D (7 bases). The receptor was isolated from a human donor with Susac syndrome. Sequencing was done on a sample of CD4+ T cells from PBMCs. This CDR3 is CASRGTGGATNEQFF. CDR3 nucleotide sequence: TGTGCCAGCAGAGGGACGGGGGGCGCGACGAATGAGCAGTTCTTC.